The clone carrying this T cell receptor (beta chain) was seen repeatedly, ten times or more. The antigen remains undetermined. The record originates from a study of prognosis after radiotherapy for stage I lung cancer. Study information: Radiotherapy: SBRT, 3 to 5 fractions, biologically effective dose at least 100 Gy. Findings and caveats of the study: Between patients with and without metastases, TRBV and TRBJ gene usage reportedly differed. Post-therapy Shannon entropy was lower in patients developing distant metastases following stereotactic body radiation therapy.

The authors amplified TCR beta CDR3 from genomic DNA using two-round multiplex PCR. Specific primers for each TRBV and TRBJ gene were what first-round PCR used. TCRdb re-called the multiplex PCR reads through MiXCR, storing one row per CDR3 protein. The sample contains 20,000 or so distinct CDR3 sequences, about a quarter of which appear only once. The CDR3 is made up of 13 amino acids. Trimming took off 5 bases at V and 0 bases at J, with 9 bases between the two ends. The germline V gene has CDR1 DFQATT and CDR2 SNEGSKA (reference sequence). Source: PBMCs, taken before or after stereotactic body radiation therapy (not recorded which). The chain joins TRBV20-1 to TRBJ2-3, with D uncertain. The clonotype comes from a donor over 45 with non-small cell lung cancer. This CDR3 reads CSAANPSTDTQYF. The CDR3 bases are TGCAGTGCTGCTAATCCTAGCACAGATACGCAGTATTTT.